Listed below are T cell receptor beta chains from one sample, sequenced in a study of OX40 agonist ivuxolimab in advanced cancers. Profiled with immunoSEQ multiplex PCR; TCRdb holds only in-frame clones, not every one. The sample yields about 70,000 clones, 85% seen once. The sample consisted of CD4+ or CD8+ T cells sorted from blood, taken in a trial of the OX40 agonist ivuxolimab. Receptor source: an adult with an advanced solid tumor such as melanoma, head and neck, liver or kidney cancer. The CDR3 runs from the conserved cysteine through the conserved F or W. Each record gives: clone size, J gene, V gene, D gene, CDR3 protein, CDR3 DNA. D genes are given only for firm matches. Some rows have no size entry. The others give once, few or many, or a class for an expanded clone.

clone size: .; J gene: TRBJ2-4; V gene: TRBV11-2; D gene: .; CDR3 protein: CASSFGTENIQYF; CDR3 DNA: TGTGCCAGCAGCTTCGGCACCGAAAACATTCAGTACTTC
clone size: .; J gene: TRBJ2-7; V gene: TRBV7-2; D gene: .; CDR3 protein: CASSLGWTIQSSEQYF; CDR3 DNA: TGTGCCAGCAGCTTAGGTTGGACTATTCAATCTTCCGAGCAGTACTTC
clone size: .; J gene: TRBJ1-1; V gene: TRBV7-6; D gene: .; CDR3 protein: CASSTQGNTEAFF; CDR3 DNA: TGTGCCAGCAGCACACAGGGGAACACTGAAGCTTTCTTT
clone size: .; J gene: TRBJ1-1; V gene: TRBV10-3; D gene: TRBD1; CDR3 protein: CAISEGDSEAFF; CDR3 DNA: TGTGCCATCAGTGAGGGGGACAGTGAAGCTTTCTTT
clone size: .; J gene: TRBJ1-1; V gene: TRBV30; D gene: .; CDR3 protein: CAWSRLNTEAFF; CDR3 DNA: TGTGCCTGGAGTCGACTTAACACTGAAGCTTTCTTT
clone size: .; J gene: TRBJ2-3; V gene: TRBV5-1; D gene: TRBD1; CDR3 protein: CASSRTGGREDTQYF; CDR3 DNA: TGCGCCAGCAGCAGGACAGGGGGGCGAGAAGATACGCAGTATTTT
clone size: once; J gene: TRBJ2-3; V gene: TRBV7-9; D gene: TRBD2; CDR3 protein: CASSLSSGSGDTQYF; CDR3 DNA: TGTGCCAGCAGCCTATCTAGCGGGAGCGGAGATACGCAGTATTTT
clone size: .; J gene: TRBJ1-5; V gene: TRBV4-1; D gene: TRBD1; CDR3 protein: CASSQEWDSSYSNQPQHF; CDR3 DNA: TGCGCCAGCAGCCAAGAATGGGACAGCTCGTATAGCAATCAGCCCCAGCATTTT
clone size: .; J gene: TRBJ2-7; V gene: TRBV7-6; D gene: TRBD2; CDR3 protein: CASGRTSGGSYEQYF; CDR3 DNA: TGTGCCAGTGGCCGGACTAGCGGGGGGTCCTACGAGCAGTACTTC
clone size: .; J gene: TRBJ1-5; V gene: TRBV19; D gene: .; CDR3 protein: CASSIQGGNQPQHF; CDR3 DNA: TGTGCCAGTAGTATACAGGGCGGCAATCAGCCCCAGCATTTT
clone size: .; J gene: TRBJ1-1; V gene: TRBV19; D gene: .; CDR3 protein: CASSMGWNTEAFF; CDR3 DNA: TGTGCCAGTAGTATGGGTTGGAACACTGAAGCTTTCTTT
clone size: .; J gene: TRBJ2-1; V gene: TRBV10-3; D gene: TRBD2; CDR3 protein: CAINLAGGSNEQFF; CDR3 DNA: TGTGCCATCAATCTAGCGGGGGGGTCGAATGAGCAGTTCTTC
clone size: .; J gene: TRBJ2-5; V gene: TRBV6-6; D gene: TRBD2; CDR3 protein: CASSYVSGGQETQYF; CDR3 DNA: TGTGCCAGCAGTTACGTTAGCGGGGGGCAAGAGACCCAGTACTTC
clone size: .; J gene: TRBJ1-5; V gene: TRBV7-9; D gene: .; CDR3 protein: CASSLFLQPQHF; CDR3 DNA: TGTGCCAGCAGCTTATTTTTGCAGCCCCAGCATTTT
clone size: .; J gene: TRBJ2-3; V gene: TRBV28; D gene: TRBD2; CDR3 protein: CASPPSGANFQVADTQYF; CDR3 DNA: TGTGCCAGTCCCCCCAGCGGGGCTAATTTTCAGGTGGCAGATACGCAGTATTTT
clone size: .; J gene: TRBJ2-5; V gene: TRBV7-9; D gene: TRBD1; CDR3 protein: CASSLQRQGGETQYF; CDR3 DNA: TGTGCCAGCAGCTTACAACGACAGGGCGGTGAGACCCAGTACTTC